The source of this T cell receptor (beta chain) is a study of blood T cell repertoires in COVID-19. Study overall: The United States, Italy and Spain provided the acute and convalescent COVID-19 samples. The cDNA or gDNA used as material had been derived from T cells, B-cell-depleted T cells, or PBMCs.

The sample holds a few counts of this clone. The protocol was immunoSEQ multiplex PCR, while the TCRdb copy is restricted to in-frame clones and leaves out a portion. Of around 160,000 clones listed, 75% to 85% are singletons. Trimming stripped 6 bases from V and 6 bases from J, with 20 bases between. The CDR3 loop spans 15 amino acids. The V gene's germline CDR1 is MNHEY and CDR2 SVGEGT. What was sequenced was peripheral blood. The chain employs TRBV6-2 or TRBV6-3 and TRBJ1-2; TRBD1 is a possible D gene (6 bases). This TCR was recovered from a human donor in a cohort sampled during active COVID-19. CDR3 nucleotides: TGTGCCAGCAGCCTTGCCTTTAGACAGGTGGATGGCTACACCTTC. Protein sequence: CASSLAFRQVDGYTF.